Below are 30 T cell receptor beta chains sequenced from a single sample in a study of T cells in Graves' hyperthyroidism and ophthalmopathy. RNA transcripts were the template for amplifying TCR beta CDR3 regions. RT-PCR in the first round (using the HTBI primer set) targeted the TCR CDR3. Each CDR3 protein is one row after TCRdb ran MiXCR on the multiplex PCR reads. The table lists 480,000 or so distinct CDR3 sequences, 40% to 50% of them singletons. The sequencing sample was made of peripheral blood or thyroid tissue (not recorded which). Receptor source: an adult woman with Graves' disease, either hyperthyroidism or ophthalmopathy (not recorded which).

This clonotype was found a few times. The chain uses TRBV29-1 and TRBJ2-7; a possible D gene is TRBD2 (6 bases). CDR1 is SQVTM and CDR2 is ANQGSEA in the germline V gene. Trimming cost V 5 bases and J 2 bases, with 13 bases left between them. This CDR3 is built from 13 residues. CDR3 in DNA: TGCAGCGTTTTGGGAGGAAAAACCTACGAGCAGTACTTC. Its protein is CSVLGGKTYEQYF.

This clonotype was observed a handful of times. CDR3 sequence reads: CSARDPLFYPSATNTGELFF. The CDR3 DNA reads TGCAGTGCTAGAGACCCCCTCTTTTATCCATCCGCTACGAACACCGGGGAGCTGTTTTTT. The rearrangement links TRBV20-1 to TRBJ2-2; no clear D. Germline CDR1 DFQATT, CDR2 SNEGSKA (reference sequence). The CDR3 is made up of 20 amino acids. V was cut by 0 bases and J by 0 bases, with 23 bases left in between.

V is TRBV5-1 and J is TRBJ1-4; D unresolved. Germline V gene sequence: CDR1 SGHRS, CDR2 YFSETQ. Deletions cut 0 bases from V and 7 bases from J, with 13 bases between. The CDR3 runs 15 residues. The CDR3 sequence: CASSLDMYWGEKLFF. CDR3 bases: TGCGCCAGCAGCTTGGATATGTATTGGGGTGAAAAACTGTTTTTT.

The chain combines TRBV10-3 with TRBJ2-2; TRBD2 agrees at 9 bases. The germline gives CDR1 ENHRY, CDR2 SYGVKD. The CDR3 contains 13 residues. The junction had 4 bases not matched to a gene; V was cut back by 8 bases and J by 6 bases. CDR3 in DNA: TGTGCCATCGGGATAGCGGGAGCCGGGGAGCTGTTTTTT. Amino acid sequence: CAIGIAGAGELFF.

This chain links TRBV10-3 with TRBJ2-5, with 13 bases lining up with TRBD2. The end of the DNA aligns better with TRBJ2-7, so the J call may be wrong. Germline loops: CDR1 ENHRY, CDR2 SYGVKD. The CDR3 is 16 amino acids. CDR3 sequence reads: CAISPWTSGSSYEQYF. For the CDR3, the DNA is TGTGCCATCAGTCCGTGGACTAGCGGGAGCTCCTACGAGCAGTACTTC.

The CDR3 bases are TGCAGTGCTAGATCCTTGAATGAAAAACTGTTTTTT. This sequence encodes CSARSLNEKLFF. The V gene is TRBV20-1, the J gene TRBJ1-4, with D unclear. CDR3 length: 12 amino acids. V was trimmed by 2 bases and J by 5 bases, leaving 6 bases between them. Germline loops: CDR1 DFQATT, CDR2 SNEGSKA (reference sequence).

The V gene is TRBV29-1, the J gene TRBJ2-5, with TRBD2 matching 7 bases. Looked up from germline, CDR1 is SQVTM and CDR2 is ANQGSEA. Germline trimming cut 7 bases from V and 2 bases from J; bases unmatched to any gene: 13. CDR3 length: 15 amino acids. The CDR3 DNA follows: TGCAGCGCGGGGGGAGGGGACTTATCTCAAGAGACCCAGTACTTC. Encoded protein: CSAGGGDLSQETQYF.

The chain links TRBV12-3 or TRBV12-4 to TRBJ1-5; possibly TRBD1 for D (5 bases). The CDR3 covers 15 residues. V shed 3 bases and J shed 5 bases, with 14 bases lying between them. CDR3 sequence (DNA): TGTGCCAGCAGTTTTGACAGTCGGAATCATCAGCCCCAGCATTTT. Its protein product is CASSFDSRNHQPQHF.

This clonotype has a handful of counts. The chain joins TRBV6-5 to TRBJ2-5, with D tentatively TRBD2 (6 bases). This CDR3 comprises 13 residues. Trimming pared 4 bases from V and 2 bases from J, leaving 8 bases between. CDR1 is MNHEY and CDR2 is SVGAGI in the germline V gene. The CDR3 nucleotides are TGTGCCAGCAGTTGGCGGGGTCAAGAGACCCAGTACTTC. Residues: CASSWRGQETQYF.

V and J are TRBV7-9 and TRBJ2-2; D unclear. This CDR3 is 15 amino acids long. The V end lost 2 bases, the J end lost 2 bases, and 9 bases lay between the germline ends. The germline V gene has CDR1 SEHNR and CDR2 FQNEAQ (reference sequence). CDR3 residues: CASSLRVGNTGELFF. CDR3 sequence (DNA): TGTGCCAGCAGCTTAAGGGTTGGAAACACCGGGGAGCTGTTTTTT.

In this sample, this clonotype turned up many times. V usage is TRBV7-2 and J usage is TRBJ2-2; 11 nucleotides align to TRBD1. This CDR3 region has 15 residues. Germline V CDR1 and CDR2: SGHTA, FQGNSA. V was pared by 3 bases and J by 7 bases, with 4 bases of the junction left unmatched. The CDR3 sequence is CASSLRTGGSGELFF. The CDR3 bases are TGTGCCAGCAGCTTGAGGACAGGGGGCAGCGGGGAGCTGTTTTTT.

The chain is built from TRBV7-8 and TRBJ1-6, with unresolved D. The length of the CDR3 is 12 residues. Between the trimmed V and J ends, which lost 9 bases and 3 bases, there was a span of 6 bases. Germline V CDR1 and CDR2: SGHVS, FQNEAQ. The DNA of the CDR3 is TGTGCCAGGACGGACTATAATTCACCCCTCCACTTT. Translation: CARTDYNSPLHF. Combining the CDR3 with reference TRBV7-8 and TRBJ1-6 gives the whole variable domain GAGVSQSPRYKVAKRGQDVALRCDPISGHVSLFWYQQALGQGPEFLTYFQNEAQLDKSGLPSDRFFAERPEGSVSTLKIQRTQQEDSAVYLCARTDYNSPLHFGNGTRLTVT.

About this clonotype: A much larger clone differs from this one at a single base, so this may be a read error. This chain uses TRBV9 with TRBJ1-5, with 10 bases identical to TRBD1. CDR1 is SGDLS, CDR2 YYNGEE, per germline. The CDR3 covers 14 residues. V was pared by 3 bases and J by 6 bases, with 3 bases of the junction left unmatched. CDR3 residues: CASSAGQGSQPQHF. CDR3 DNA sequence: TGTGCCAGCAGCGCGGGACAGGGGAGTCAGCCCCAGCATTTT.

With regard to this clonotype: One junction end does not reproduce the germline sequence, and a read error may be involved. The chain employs TRBV5-1 and TRBJ1-1; D gene unclear. The CDR3 consists of 12 residues. The germline gives CDR1 SGHRS, CDR2 YFSETQ. CDR3 residues: CASSLIGRPPSF. Here the CDR3 DNA reads TGCGCCAGCAGCTTGATCGGGCGGCCCCCCTCCTTT.

This clonotype was detected only a few times. The V gene is TRBV5-1, the J gene TRBJ2-7; D is perhaps TRBD2 (5 bases). V dropped 3 bases and J dropped 4 bases, with 17 bases sitting between them. Germline lookup yields CDR1 SGHRS and CDR2 YFSETQ. The CDR3 is 15 amino acids. This CDR3 is CASSSGLGYPYEQYF. In nucleotides, the CDR3 is TGCGCCAGCAGCTCCGGACTGGGCTACCCTTACGAGCAGTACTTC.

This clonotype was seen just once. This chain connects TRBV29-1 to TRBJ2-7; 7 bases align to TRBD2. The CDR3 spans 12 residues. The germline V gene encodes CDR1 SQVTM and CDR2 ANQGSEA. Trimming cost V 3 bases and J 5 bases; bases outside gene matches: 4. The CDR3 nucleotides are TGCAGCGTTGAGGGCGGGAGCAACGAGCAGTACTTC. Amino acid sequence: CSVEGGSNEQYF.

V usage is TRBV7-8 and J usage is TRBJ2-7; 7 bases align to TRBD2. CDR1 SGHVS and CDR2 FQNEAQ come from the germline V gene. V lost 2 bases, J lost 0 bases, and 13 bases stayed unmatched. This CDR3 region has 18 residues. The CDR3 DNA reads TGTGCCAGCAGCTTACCGTCAGGGAAAGCGGGGCACTCCTACGAGCAGTACTTC. Amino acid sequence: CASSLPSGKAGHSYEQYF.

The chain couples TRBV7-2 to TRBJ1-6; 7 bases match TRBD1. In germline, CDR1 is SGHTA, CDR2 FQGNSA. The trim removed 5 bases at V and 6 bases at J, leaving 4 bases unmatched. This CDR3 spans 14 amino acids. CDR3 residues: CASSAGGSNSPLHF. As DNA, the CDR3 is TGTGCCAGCAGCGCAGGGGGTAGTAATTCACCCCTCCACTTT. Together with reference TRBV7-2 and TRBJ1-6, the CDR3 gives the full variable domain: GAGVSQSPSNKVTEKGKDVELRCDPISGHTALYWYRQSLGQGLEFLIYFQGNSAPDKSGLPSDRFSAERTGGSVSTLTIQRTQQEDSAVYLCASSAGGSNSPLHFGNGTRLTVT.

V is TRBV6-1 and J is TRBJ1-5, with a weak D call TRBD1 (5 bases). Germline lookup yields CDR1 MNHNS and CDR2 SASEGT. The ends were cut back, 5 bases at V and 3 bases at J, with 11 bases in the middle. There are 14 residues in the CDR3. CDR3 sequence (DNA): TGTGCCAGCAGTTACGGGGGAGCCAATCAGCCCCAGCATTTT. Its translation is CASSYGGANQPQHF.

The V call is TRBV6-6, the J call TRBJ2-1; TRBD1 agrees at 8 bases. The closer fit of TRBJ2-7 to the DNA end suggests the J call may be wrong. Germline assignment: CDR1 MNHNY and CDR2 SVGAGI (reference sequence). This CDR3 is built from 14 residues. The CDR3 is CASSYRPGGGQQYF. DNA for the CDR3: TGTGCCAGCAGTTATCGTCCAGGGGGCGGGCAGCAGTACTTC.

This clonotype was counted ten times or more. The chain uses TRBV10-3 and TRBJ2-3; TRBD2 might be the D (6 bases). Trimming stripped 4 bases from V and 6 bases from J, with 17 bases between. Germline CDR1 and CDR2: ENHRY and SYGVKD. This CDR3 region has 15 residues. For the CDR3, the DNA is TGTGCCATCAGTGTCAAGGACTACCGGGGGGATACGCAGTATTTT. Its protein product is CAISVKDYRGDTQYF.

The rearrangement links TRBV5-8 to TRBJ2-6, with D possibly being TRBD1 or TRBD2 (5 bases each). The germline V gene has CDR1 SGHTS and CDR2 YDEGEE. V was trimmed by 4 bases and J by 1 base, leaving 15 bases between them. The CDR3 has 17 residues. CDR3 in amino acids: CASSLGTATSGANVLTF. Written as DNA, the CDR3 is TGTGCCAGCAGCCTCGGGACGGCCACTTCTGGGGCCAACGTCCTGACTTTC.

The chain is built from TRBV5-5 and TRBJ1-6; D possibly corresponds to TRBD1 (5 bases). V lost 2 bases, J lost 0 bases, and 12 bases lay in between. Per the germline V gene, CDR1 is SGHKS and CDR2 is YYEKEE (reference sequence). The CDR3 contains 17 residues. The chain's CDR3 is CASSFAARGSYNSPLHF. The CDR3 DNA is TGTGCCAGCAGCTTTGCAGCGAGGGGCTCCTATAATTCACCCCTCCACTTT.

This clonotype appeared once. The chain carries TRBV19 and TRBJ1-6; D is perhaps TRBD1 (6 bases). Trimming pared 5 bases from V and 6 bases from J, leaving 11 bases between. This CDR3 is 14 amino acids long. CDR1 is LNHDA, CDR2 SQIVND, per germline (reference sequence). The CDR3 nucleotides read TGTGCCAGTAGTGCCGGGACACCTAATTCACCCCTCCACTTT. It is translated as CASSAGTPNSPLHF.

The chain combines TRBV20-1 with TRBJ2-5; 10 bases agree with TRBD1. With V trimmed by 5 bases and J by 5 bases, 5 bases remained unmatched. The CDR3 length is 13 residues. Germline lookup yields CDR1 DFQATT and CDR2 SNEGSKA (reference sequence). The CDR3 DNA reads as TGCAGTGCTGGGACAGGGGCGACGGAGACCCAGTACTTC. It translates to CSAGTGATETQYF.

The chain uses TRBV30 and TRBJ1-1; D remains unclear. Germline loops: CDR1 GTSNPN, CDR2 SVGIG (reference sequence). Trimming cost V 5 bases and J 7 bases, with 8 bases left between them. CDR3 length equals 10 residues. The CDR3 is CAWARSEAFF. Written as DNA, the CDR3 is TGTGCCTGGGCTCGGAGTGAAGCTTTCTTT.

This clonotype has a handful of counts. V gene TRBV7-2 combines with J gene TRBJ1-5, with D uncertain. The V gene's germline CDR1 is SGHTA and CDR2 FQGNSA. Trimming cost V 2 bases and J 4 bases, with 3 bases left between them. The CDR3 has 12 amino acids. CDR3: CASSLQNQPQHF. In DNA, the CDR3 is TGTGCCAGCAGCTTACAAAATCAGCCCCAGCATTTT.

At least ten counts were recorded for this clonotype. This chain links TRBV6-1 with TRBJ1-1, with a tentative D call TRBD1 (6 bases). The V end lost 1 base, the J end lost 1 base, and 22 bases lay between the germline ends. Germline V gene lookup returns CDR1 MNHNS and CDR2 SASEGT. The CDR3 covers 19 residues. The CDR3 DNA sequence: TGTGCCAGCAGTGAAGGAGGCCCCCGGCAGGGGATGGGGAACACTGAAGCTTTCTTT. It specifies CASSEGGPRQGMGNTEAFF.

This clonotype was seen ten or more times. CDR3 in DNA: TGCAGTGCCTTCCCCTCCGGGGGAACCGGGGAGCTGTTTTTT. Its protein product is CSAFPSGGTGELFF. The chain is built from TRBV20-1 and TRBJ2-2; tentative D call: TRBD2 (6 bases). The CDR3 consists of 14 residues. V lost 6 bases and J lost 5, with 16 bases in between. Germline V gene data show CDR1 as DFQATT and CDR2 as SNEGSKA (reference sequence).

In this sample, this clonotype turned up a few times. The chain has TRBV7-9 and TRBJ1-2; D uncertain. Germline V CDR1 and CDR2: SEHNR, FQNEAQ (reference sequence). Trimming stripped 1 base from V and 8 bases from J, with 11 bases between. The CDR3 length is 13 residues. CDR3 DNA: TGTGCCAGCAGCTTAGAGGTGTCGAGAGGCTACACCTTC. It encodes CASSLEVSRGYTF.